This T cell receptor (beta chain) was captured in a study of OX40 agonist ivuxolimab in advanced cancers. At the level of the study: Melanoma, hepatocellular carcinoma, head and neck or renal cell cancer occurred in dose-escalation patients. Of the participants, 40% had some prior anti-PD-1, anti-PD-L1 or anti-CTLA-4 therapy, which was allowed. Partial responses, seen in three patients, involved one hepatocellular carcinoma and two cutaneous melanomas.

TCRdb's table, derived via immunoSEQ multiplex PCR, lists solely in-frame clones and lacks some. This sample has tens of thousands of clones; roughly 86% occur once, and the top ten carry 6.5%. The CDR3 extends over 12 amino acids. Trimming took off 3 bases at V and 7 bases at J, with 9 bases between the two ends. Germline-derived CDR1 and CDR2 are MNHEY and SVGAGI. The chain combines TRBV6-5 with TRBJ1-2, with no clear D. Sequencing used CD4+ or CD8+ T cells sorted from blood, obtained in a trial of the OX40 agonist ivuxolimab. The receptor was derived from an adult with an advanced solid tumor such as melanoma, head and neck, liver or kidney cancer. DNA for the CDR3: TGTGCCAGCAGTTATGTTGGTCGTGGCTACACCTTC. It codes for CASSYVGRGYTF.